The 17 T cell receptor beta chains listed next were all sequenced from one sample in a study of T-cell reconstitution after alpha-beta-depleted transplantation in children. A library of TCRbeta sequences, prepared with unique molecular identifiers, was generated. TCRdb independently ran MiXCR on the PCR reads; one entry per CDR3 protein. The repertoire has roughly 790,000 distinct CDR3 sequences, approximately 15% of them found once; the top ten carry around 5.3%. This material consisted of PBMCs, mostly from graft donor cells, taken 360 days after TCRalphabeta/CD19-depleted stem cell transplant. Receptors were obtained from a male patient under 18 who had a stem cell transplant for acute lymphoblastic leukemia, so the T cells may come from the graft donor.

The chain couples TRBV18 to TRBJ1-4; TRBD1 might be the D (5 bases). Trimming pared 5 bases from V and 3 bases from J, leaving 13 bases between. This CDR3 has 15 amino acids. CDR1 is KGHSH and CDR2 is LQKENI in the germline V gene. CDR3 coding DNA: TGTGCCAGCTCATCGACGACAGTGCCTAATGAAAAACTGTTTTTT. It is translated as CASSSTTVPNEKLFF.

This clonotype was detected only a few times. J is TRBJ2-7 and V is TRBV15, with D hard to call. V was cut by 6 bases and J by 0 bases, with 9 bases left in between. This CDR3 has 13 amino acids. Germline V gives CDR1 LNHNV, CDR2 YYDKDF (reference sequence). This CDR3 reads CATRRGYSYEQYF. The CDR3 DNA follows: TGTGCCACCAGACGAGGATACTCCTACGAGCAGTACTTC.

The chain joins TRBV7-3 to TRBJ2-3; 7 positions match TRBD1. The CDR3 totals 15 residues. Per the germline V gene, CDR1 is SGHTA and CDR2 is FQGTGA. With V trimmed by 1 base and J by 5 bases, 6 bases remained unmatched. CDR3: CASSLKGQFVDTQYF. For the CDR3, the DNA is TGTGCCAGCAGCTTAAAGGGACAGTTTGTAGATACGCAGTATTTT.

This clonotype was picked up a small number of times. This chain connects TRBV14 to TRBJ2-1, with 7 positions matching TRBD2. V shed 3 bases and J 6 bases; nucleotides not matched to a gene: 8. Germline V lookup: CDR1 SGHDN, CDR2 FVKESK. The CDR3 runs 15 residues. The CDR3 DNA follows: TGTGCCAGCAGCCACTGGCGGGGGTCGCTCAATGAGCAGTTCTTC. Protein: CASSHWRGSLNEQFF.

The chain is built from TRBV4-1 and TRBJ2-7; 8 bases are a match to TRBD2. The CDR3 extends over 16 amino acids. Per the germline V gene, CDR1 is MGHRA and CDR2 is YSYEKL. Trimming took 0 bases from V and 0 from J; bases not matched to a gene: 4. The CDR3 here is CASSQDPREGSYEQYF. The CDR3 DNA follows: TGCGCCAGCAGCCAAGATCCACGGGAGGGCTCCTACGAGCAGTACTTC.

The chain combines TRBV27 with TRBJ2-3; the D is unclear. CDR3 length: 17 residues. Germline assignment: CDR1 MNHEY and CDR2 SMNVEV (reference sequence). The germline V and J ends were trimmed by 2 bases and 2 bases, with 17 bases remaining between them. CDR3: CASSLALFDPSTDTQYF. For the CDR3, the DNA is TGTGCCAGCAGTTTAGCCCTCTTCGACCCCTCCACAGATACGCAGTATTTT.

This clonotype was counted at least ten times. The chain combines TRBV20-1 with TRBJ2-3, with D maybe TRBD2 (5 bases). Between the trimmed V and J ends, which lost 0 bases and 2 bases, there was a span of 12 bases. Germline V gene lookup returns CDR1 DFQATT and CDR2 SNEGSKA (reference sequence). The CDR3 runs to 15 residues. The CDR3 protein is CSARESTRLTDTQYF. The CDR3 nucleotides are TGCAGTGCTAGAGAATCCACTAGACTCACAGATACGCAGTATTTT.

The V call is TRBV20-1, the J call TRBJ2-1; TRBD1 matches 9 bases. The V gene's germline CDR1 is DFQATT and CDR2 SNEGSKA (reference sequence). The CDR3 is made up of 16 amino acids. Unmatched junction bases numbered 10, after V lost 2 bases and J lost 5 bases. The CDR3: CSARRARQGGDNEQFF. The DNA of the CDR3 is TGCAGTGCTAGAAGGGCCCGACAGGGGGGGGACAATGAGCAGTTCTTC.

This clonotype has only a few counts. The V and J genes are TRBV27 and TRBJ2-4, with D possibly matching TRBD2 (7 bases). The V end was cut by 1 base, the J end by 7 bases, with 14 bases between. The CDR3 consists of 15 residues. Per germline, CDR1 MNHEY and CDR2 SMNVEV (reference sequence). The CDR3 nucleotides read TGTGCCAGCAGTTTATGGGAGGGACACATCAACATTCAGTACTTC. Its translation: CASSLWEGHINIQYF.

The chain has TRBV27 and TRBJ1-5, with D maybe TRBD1 (5 bases). Germline V gene data show CDR1 as MNHEY and CDR2 as SMNVEV (reference sequence). The CDR3 has 13 residues. Trimming removed 4 bases from V and 6 bases from J, with 10 bases in between. The CDR3 DNA is TGTGCCAGCAGTTGGGGCTTTGGTCAGCCCCAGCATTTT. Residues: CASSWGFGQPQHF.

This clonotype was seen only a few times. This chain connects TRBV5-1 to TRBJ2-3; TRBD2 agrees at 10 bases. V shed 2 bases and J 5 bases; nucleotides not matched to a gene: 11. Germline CDR1 reads SGHRS; CDR2 reads YFSETQ. There are 17 residues in the CDR3. The CDR3 coding sequence is TGCGCCAGCAGCTTATTGTCTAGCGGGAGTCCGGGAGATACGCAGTATTTT. It codes for CASSLLSSGSPGDTQYF.

This clonotype has more than one count but fewer than ten. CDR3 nucleotide sequence: TGTGCCAGCAGCTTTCGGACAGGGGGCCTCCTGCTGATCCAAGAGACCCAGTACTTC. Translated, it gives CASSFRTGGLLLIQETQYF. This rearrangement joins TRBV11-1 to TRBJ2-5; 11 nucleotides line up with TRBD1. Trimming at V came to 3 bases and at J to 1 base, leaving 13 bases not matched to a gene. The CDR3 loop spans 19 amino acids. The germline V gene encodes CDR1 SGHAT and CDR2 FQDESV (reference sequence). Full variable domain (outside the CDR3, taken from reference TRBV11-1 and TRBJ2-5): EAEVAQSPRYKITEKSQAVAFWCDPISGHATLYWYRQILGQGPELLVQFQDESVVDDSQLPKDRFSAERLKGVDSTLKIQPAELGDSAMYLCASSFRTGGLLLIQETQYFGPGTRLLVL.

The table lists this clonotype with many counts. V is TRBV5-1 and J is TRBJ2-7, with TRBD1 matching over 10 bases. The CDR3 runs 16 residues. Trimming at V came to 1 base and at J to 4 bases, leaving 8 bases not matched to a gene. Looked up from germline, CDR1 is SGHRS and CDR2 is YFSETQ. CDR3 nucleotides: TGCGCCAGCAGCTTGATGTTGCCGGGACAGGGGTACGAGCAGTACTTC. Its translation is CASSLMLPGQGYEQYF.

For the CDR3, the DNA is TGCAGTGCTCTGACAGGGTGGAATTCACCCCTCCACTTT. It is translated as CSALTGWNSPLHF. This chain connects TRBV20-1 to TRBJ1-6; 7 bases map to TRBD1. With V trimmed by 5 bases and J by 7 bases, 5 bases remained unmatched. CDR3 length: 13 residues. From germline, CDR1 is DFQATT and CDR2 SNEGSKA (reference sequence).

V and J are TRBV7-8 and TRBJ2-7; the D call may be TRBD1 or TRBD2 (5 bases each). The CDR3 length is 12 residues. Germline assignment: CDR1 SGHVS and CDR2 FQNEAQ. Trimming pared 5 bases from V and 5 bases from J, leaving 10 bases between. The CDR3 loop is CASSQGRNEQYF. CDR3 nucleotide sequence: TGTGCCAGCAGCCAGGGACGTAACGAGCAGTACTTC. Full variable domain (remainder filled in from reference TRBV7-8 and TRBJ2-7): GAGVSQSPRYKVAKRGQDVALRCDPISGHVSLFWYQQALGQGPEFLTYFQNEAQLDKSGLPSDRFFAERPEGSVSTLKIQRTQQEDSAVYLCASSQGRNEQYFGPGTRLTVT.

The table lists this clonotype with many counts. The chain carries TRBV11-2 and TRBJ2-7; D unclear. Germline CDR1 is SGHAT and CDR2 is FQNNGV. Trimming pared 1 base from V and 5 bases from J, leaving 12 bases between. The CDR3 contains 14 residues. The CDR3 region is CASSLVASFHEQYF. The CDR3 region has the DNA TGTGCCAGCAGCTTAGTAGCCAGCTTTCACGAGCAGTACTTC.

This clonotype was found many times. The rearrangement uses TRBV14 and TRBJ2-7; D is ambiguous. The CDR3 spans 15 residues. Germline CDR1 is SGHDN and CDR2 is FVKESK. Trimming shortened V by 1 base and J by 3 bases, and 13 bases separated the two germline ends. The CDR3 nucleotides read TGTGCCAGCAGCCAAGTGTCGAGTTGGGTCTACGAGCAGTACTTC. Encoded protein: CASSQVSSWVYEQYF.